This paragraph covers one TCR beta chain sequence. No antigen is known for it. These data originate in a study of PD-1 blockade in classical Hodgkin lymphoma. Findings and limits, study-wide: Newly diagnosed patients reportedly trailed healthy donors in baseline TCR diversity.

With no exception, relapse followed autologous stem cell transplantation in all patients, and brentuximab vedotin exposure varied. Best outcomes ranged across complete response, partial response and progressive disease. This CDR3 comprises 13 residues. Germline CDR1 reads MNHEY; CDR2 reads SMNVEV (reference sequence). With 2 bases removed from V and 10 bases from J, the gap between germline ends came to 11 bases. Assay: immunoSEQ multiplex PCR; the TCRdb copy retains only in-frame clones and omits some. The sample gives about 86,000 clones, about nine tenths of which show up once; around 20% is in the top ten.

The chain employs TRBV27 and TRBJ1-4; D is possibly TRBD1 (6 bases). The sequence was obtained from a human donor with classical Hodgkin lymphoma. The sample was peripheral blood mononuclear cells (PBMCs), taken at baseline. The CDR3 here is CASSLAQGRKLFF. DNA for the CDR3: TGTGCCAGCAGTTTAGCACAGGGAAGAAAACTGTTTTTT.